This entry features one T cell receptor (beta chain) sequence. This receptor's antigen is unknown. Base qualities are missing; no much larger clone stands one base away. This specimen belongs to a study of blood T cell repertoires in COVID-19 (dated by TCRdb to about 2020). With regard to the full study: Samples from collaborators originated in the United States, Italy and Spain and spanned both the acute and convalescent phases of COVID-19. The material from the prospective study consisted of cDNA or gDNA derived from T cells, B-cell-depleted T cells, or PBMCs. Deeply sampled blood TCRbeta repertoires from subjects exposed to, actively infected with, or recovered from COVID-19 were included in the dataset. The repertoires were made available in a free public database intended to serve as a resource for research on the immune response to SARS-CoV-2. The samples were drawn from the first 160 participants of the ongoing ImmuneRACE study and from 1,254 subjects provided by 6 global collaborators. A de-identified subject ID, COVID-19 status, age in years and sex were almost always included in the sample metadata. Where HLA class I and class II types were available, the types were taken from metadata supplied by the sample provider, not from assay-based typing. What the authors observed across the whole study: How much clinical and demographic metadata was included differed by source and by participant, and the metadata was provided uncurated.

The collaborating institutions used their own protocols to collect whole blood in K2EDTA tubes. For TCRbeta analysis, collaborator samples were shipped as frozen whole blood, as isolated PBMCs, or as DNA extracted from either sample type. As encoded in the germline V gene, CDR1 is KGHSH while CDR2 is LQKENI. The CDR3 runs 15 residues from the cysteine to the phenylalanine. Only the CDR3 part of the read is kept: 45 bases, read in frame from the first base. Unmatched junction bases come to 8, with V trimmed by 2 bases and J by 9 bases. TCRbeta CDR3 regions were amplified from genomic DNA by means of the immunoSEQ Assay, a bias-controlled multiplex PCR. On the authors' methods: The number of nucleated cells in each sample was estimated by amplification of reference gene primers within the assay. To quantify the absolute abundance of each unique TCRbeta CDR3 rearrangement, sequence reads were collapsed and filtered. Productive Simpson clonality was computed per sample as the square root of Simpson's diversity index over productive rearrangements. TCRdb retrieved this table from immuneACCESS and kept in-frame rearrangements only. Not all clones are present; in checked studies, unresolved V genes account for under half, and no reason is known for the remainder. The V and J calls and clone size were taken over from that table, and D and trimming were inferred from the DNA. Present in this sample are 350,000 to 450,000 clones, 80% to 90% of which were seen just once. 0.95% to 1.5% of the sample comes from the top ten.

This sequence uses TRBV18 and TRBJ1-1, with 11 junctional bases fitting TRBD1. The clonotype comes from a man between 35 and 55 years old with acute or convalescent COVID-19. Sequenced: peripheral blood. The CDR3 is CASSPDSGTGGKAFF. DNA sequence: TGTGCCAGCTCACCAGATTCCGGGACAGGGGGAAAAGCTTTCTTT.